The 7 T cell receptor beta chains in this list originate from one sample, sequenced in a study of cytomegalovirus exposure and HLA in healthy donors. Primers for the PCR totalled 60 Vbeta and 13 Jbeta. The repertoire was sequenced with immunoSEQ multiplex PCR; TCRdb's copy has only in-frame clones and lacks some. The data show roughly 120,000 clones, roughly four fifths seen once. Material: PBMCs. The source of these receptors is a woman aged 25 to 39 in good health and CMV-seropositive.

The chain employs TRBV6-1 and TRBJ2-5, with TRBD2 matching over 7 bases. The V gene end was trimmed by 6 bases and the J gene end by 0 bases; junction bases not matched to a gene: 4. Germline V lookup: CDR1 MNHNS, CDR2 SASEGT. The CDR3 totals 14 residues. The CDR3 DNA is TGTGCCAGCAGGGGAGGGGCACACCAAGAGACCCAGTACTTC. Amino acids: CASRGGAHQETQYF.

The rearrangement uses TRBV9 and TRBJ2-2; D gene uncertain. This CDR3 contains 13 residues. V lost 3 bases and J 8 bases, leaving 11 bases between the germline ends. CDR1 is SGDLS, CDR2 YYNGEE, per germline. CDR3 loop: CASSAITSGELFF. The CDR3 DNA reads TGTGCCAGCAGCGCAATAACTTCTGGGGAGCTGTTTTTT. The complete variable domain, with remaining parts taken from reference TRBV9 and TRBJ2-2, reads DSGVTQTPKHLITATGQRVTLRCSPRSGDLSVYWYQQSLDQGLQFLIQYYNGEERAKGNILERFSAQQFPDLHSELNLSSLELGDSALYFCASSAITSGELFFGEGSRLTVL.

This clone is deemed medium-sized. CDR3 sequence reads: CASSRTGSTNEKLFF. DNA of the CDR3: TGCGCCAGCAGCCGAACAGGGAGCACTAATGAAAAACTGTTTTTT. The chain carries TRBV4-1 and TRBJ1-4; D possibly corresponds to TRBD1 (6 bases). The germline V gene has CDR1 MGHRA and CDR2 YSYEKL. This CDR3 contains 15 residues. With 4 bases removed from V and 2 bases from J, the gap between germline ends came to 11 bases.

Here the CDR3 DNA reads TGTGCCAGCAGCCAAGACAGGGGAGGGGGGACCCAGTACTTC. Translated: CASSQDRGGGTQYF. The chain employs TRBV4-2 and TRBJ2-5; tentatively, D is TRBD2 (7 bases). The V end was cut by 0 bases, the J end by 7 bases, with 12 bases between. The CDR3 covers 14 residues. The germline CDR1 and CDR2 sequences are LGHNA and YNFKEQ.

The V call is TRBV28, the J call TRBJ2-6; TRBD2 matches at 7 bases. The CDR3 consists of 16 residues. Trimming took 6 bases from V and 0 from J; bases not matched to a gene: 5. Germline loops: CDR1 MDHEN, CDR2 SYDVKM. CDR3 DNA sequence: TGTGCCAGCAGACGGGGAGGGTACTCTGGGGCCAACGTCCTGACTTTC. Amino acids: CASRRGGYSGANVLTF.

This rearrangement joins TRBV15 to TRBJ1-6, with 7 bases matching TRBD1. The CDR3 is 15 amino acids. J was trimmed by 6 bases and V by 0 bases; bases with no gene match: 2. CDR1 and CDR2 (germline): LNHNV, YYDKDF (reference sequence). CDR3 sequence (DNA): TGTGCCACCAGCAGAGATCCAGGGGGTAATTCACCCCTCCACTTT. It is translated as CATSRDPGGNSPLHF.

This chain joins TRBV5-6 and TRBJ2-1; D is ambiguous. Germline CDR1 SGHDT, CDR2 YYEEEE. V lost 4 bases and J 5 bases, leaving 16 bases between the germline ends. The CDR3 loop spans 15 amino acids. CDR3 region: CASSSAPGGHNEQFF. CDR3 DNA: TGTGCCAGCAGCAGCGCCCCCGGCGGCCACAATGAGCAGTTCTTC.